This T cell receptor beta chain stems from a study of blood T cell repertoires in COVID-19. Overall study context: Spain, Italy and the United States supplied samples that represented acute and convalescent COVID-19. The cDNA or gDNA used as material had been derived from T cells, B-cell-depleted T cells, or PBMCs.

The germline CDR1 and CDR2 sequences are MNHEY and SVGAGI. The V end was cut by 7 bases, the J end by 4 bases, with 10 bases between. The CDR3 consists of 12 residues. How the authors handled the data: Counts of nucleated cells, estimated from reference gene primer amplification, were obtained. The table came from immunoSEQ multiplex PCR; TCRdb's copy has only in-frame clones and leaves some out. The V and J calls and clone size come from that table; D and trimming were worked out from the DNA. Here the sample spans about 160,000 clones, about 80% being singletons. V gene TRBV6-5 combines with J gene TRBJ1-2; TRBD1 is a possible D gene (5 bases). Material for sequencing was peripheral blood. The clonotype comes from an elderly woman with acute or convalescent COVID-19. The CDR3 DNA reads as TGTGCCAGCATGAGCGGGGGCTATGGCTACACCTTC. This encodes CASMSGGYGYTF.